These 23 T cell receptor beta chains share one sample of origin, sequenced in a study of blood T cells in healthy people across ages. A second 7 to 11 cycle PCR used barcoded and J-beta primers. Via MiXCR, TCRdb re-called the 5' RACE reads, giving one row per CDR3 protein. The sample lists 800,000 to 950,000 distinct CDR3 sequences; just under 30% were seen once. The data were also submitted as part of a second study, on T cells of mothers and their children.

Sequencing was performed on blood. All receptors derive from a woman aged 35 to 49 in good health.

In its sample, this clonotype was seen a few times. The rearrangement joins TRBV18 to TRBJ2-7, with 12 bases that match TRBD2. Germline CDR1 is KGHSH and CDR2 is LQKENI. The CDR3 has 15 amino acids. With 5 bases clipped from V and 5 bases from J, the junction kept 7 bases outside the gene matches. This CDR3 is CASSSLAGGIDEQYF. CDR3 nucleotides: TGTGCCAGCTCATCACTAGCGGGGGGTATCGACGAGCAGTACTTC.

This clonotype has just a few counts. One base away lies a much larger clone, so this may be a sequencing read error. The chain links TRBV4-3 to TRBJ1-4; D remains ambiguous. This CDR3 has 18 amino acids. The germline V gene has CDR1 LGHNA and CDR2 YSLEER. The germline V and J ends were trimmed by 0 bases and 3 bases, with 17 bases remaining between them. As DNA, the CDR3 is TGCGCCAGCAGCCAAGAGTCGTCGCGATATGCAGCTAATGAAAAACTGTTTTTT. Its translation: CASSQESSRYAANEKLFF.

The chain combines TRBV5-6 with TRBJ1-1; 8 nucleotides align to TRBD1. Looked up from germline, CDR1 is SGHDT and CDR2 is YYEEEE. The V and J ends lost 5 bases and 1 base, in that order; junction bases with no gene match: 4. The CDR3 extends over 14 amino acids. CDR3 nucleotides: TGTGCCAGCAGGGCTACAGGGGGGAACACTGAAGCTTTCTTT. It specifies CASRATGGNTEAFF.

The chain recombines TRBV5-1 with TRBJ1-1; perhaps TRBD1 as D (6 bases). Germline loops: CDR1 SGHRS, CDR2 YFSETQ. This CDR3 region has 14 residues. With 7 bases removed from V and 4 bases from J, the gap between germline ends came to 17 bases. The CDR3 region is CASGVYGQRTEAFF. CDR3 sequence (DNA): TGCGCCAGCGGCGTGTACGGACAGCGCACTGAAGCTTTCTTT.

V gene TRBV7-2 combines with J gene TRBJ1-1, with TRBD1 identical over 8 bases. Germline loops: CDR1 SGHTA, CDR2 FQGNSA. The CDR3 totals 13 residues. J was trimmed by 4 bases and V by 5 bases; bases with no gene match: 3. This chain's CDR3 is CASSLRGPTEAFF. The DNA of the CDR3 is TGTGCCAGCAGCCTCAGGGGGCCCACTGAAGCTTTCTTT.

This clonotype was seen a few times. The V and J genes are TRBV7-9 and TRBJ1-4; the D gene is possibly TRBD1 (6 bases). This CDR3 is 17 amino acids long. The germline V gene has CDR1 SEHNR and CDR2 FQNEAQ (reference sequence). Between the trimmed V and J ends, which lost 5 bases and 10 bases, there was a span of 26 bases. The CDR3 DNA sequence: TGTGCCAGCAGCCTCGGTTCGGGTTGGGGGGCTTATGGAAAACTGTTTTTT. Its translation is CASSLGSGWGAYGKLFF.

Note on this clonotype: The junction differs from germline at one of its ends, possibly a read error. V and J are TRBV28 and TRBJ1-5; D is possibly TRBD1 (5 bases). CDR3 length: 14 amino acids. From germline, CDR1 is MDHEN and CDR2 SYDVKM. The CDR3 region has the DNA TGTGCCAGCAGCCTGGGTCAGGGCAATCAGCCCCAGCGTTTT. It translates to CASSLGQGNQPQRF. Full variable domain (missing parts from reference TRBV28 and TRBJ1-5): DVKVTQSSRYLVKRTGEKVFLECVQDMDHENMFWYRQDPGLGLRLIYFSYDVKMKEKGDIPEGYSVSREKKERFSLILESASTNQTSMYLCASSLGQGNQPQRFGDGTRLSIL.

Comment on this clonotype: This CDR3 fails to terminate in the conserved phenylalanine or tryptophan, so it likely reflects a read error. The chain links TRBV5-1 to TRBJ1-1, with 7 bases lining up with TRBD1. Trimming removed 4 bases from V and 1 base from J; junction bases left unmatched: 4. The CDR3 contains 14 residues. CDR1 SGHRS and CDR2 YFSETQ come from the germline V gene. The CDR3 here is CASSPRTGNTEAFC. The CDR3 DNA reads as TGCGCCAGCAGCCCACGGACAGGGAACACTGAAGCTTTCTGT.

The chain has TRBV15 and TRBJ2-1, with D perhaps matching TRBD2 (6 bases). CDR1 and CDR2 (germline): LNHNV, YYDKDF (reference sequence). Trimming removed 2 bases from V and 0 bases from J, with 8 bases in between. There are 15 residues in the CDR3. In DNA, the CDR3 is TGTGCCACCAGCAGATCGGGGGACTCCTACAATGAGCAGTTCTTC. Translated, it gives CATSRSGDSYNEQFF.

In this sample, this clonotype turned up a few times. The chain joins TRBV29-1 to TRBJ2-1, with 8 bases identical to TRBD2. CDR3 length equals 15 residues. Trimming cost V 0 bases and J 7 bases; bases outside gene matches: 8. CDR1 and CDR2 (germline): SQVTM, ANQGSEA. DNA for the CDR3: TGCAGCGTTGAAGATTCCGGGGGGGCGAGTAATGAGCAGTTCTTC. This gives the protein CSVEDSGGASNEQFF.

The rearrangement joins TRBV28 to TRBJ2-3, with 11 bases fitting TRBD2. Per the germline V gene, CDR1 is MDHEN and CDR2 is SYDVKM. CDR3 size: 15 residues. Losses at the gene ends were 8 bases for V and 7 bases for J; bases not matched to a gene: 11. CDR3 nucleotide sequence: TGTGCCAGCTCCGTGCCCGGGACTAGCGGATATACGCAGTATTTT. As protein: CASSVPGTSGYTQYF. The full variable domain, its missing parts supplied by reference TRBV28 and TRBJ2-3, is DVKVTQSSRYLVKRTGEKVFLECVQDMDHENMFWYRQDPGLGLRLIYFSYDVKMKEKGDIPEGYSVSREKKERFSLILESASTNQTSMYLCASSVPGTSGYTQYFGPGTRLTVL.

This clonotype turned up a few times. At one of its ends the junction is not consistent with the germline gene, which may arise from a read error. This chain joins TRBV2 and TRBJ2-3; a possible D gene is TRBD2 (6 bases). Germline V gives CDR1 SNHLY, CDR2 FYNNEI. The length of the CDR3 is 13 residues. This CDR3 is CASAGPQPDAQYF. Here the CDR3 DNA reads TGTGCCAGTGCGGGACCACAGCCAGATGCGCAGTATTTT.

This clonotype is a singleton in its sample. The chain employs TRBV20-1 and TRBJ2-1, with 9 nucleotides matching TRBD2. V lost 5 bases to trimming and J lost 1 base; unmatched junction nucleotides: 9. The CDR3 length is 16 residues. Germline CDR1 and CDR2: DFQATT and SNEGSKA (reference sequence). The CDR3 bases are TGCAGTGCTCCTTATCCAGCGGGGGGTTCCTACAATGAGCAGTTCTTC. Translated, it gives CSAPYPAGGSYNEQFF.

This chain joins TRBV14 and TRBJ2-1; 7 bases line up with TRBD1. Unmatched junction bases numbered 9, after V lost 4 bases and J lost 6 bases. CDR3 length equals 15 residues. Looked up from germline, CDR1 is SGHDN and CDR2 is FVKESK. The CDR3 region is CASSLLGTVPNEQFF. DNA of the CDR3: TGTGCCAGCAGCCTCCTAGGGACAGTGCCCAATGAGCAGTTCTTC.

This clonotype was picked up many times. V usage is TRBV7-8 and J usage is TRBJ2-7; 9 nucleotides align to TRBD1. V shed 0 bases and J 2 bases; nucleotides not matched to a gene: 2. The V gene's germline CDR1 is SGHVS and CDR2 FQNEAQ. The CDR3 is 15 residues long. The CDR3 DNA reads as TGTGCCAGCAGCTTAGCGGGGACAGGGCCCTACGAGCAGTACTTC. Translation: CASSLAGTGPYEQYF.

This clonotype has at least ten counts. The rearrangement uses TRBV5-1 and TRBJ2-5, with D possibly TRBD2 on 6 matching bases. CDR1 and CDR2 (germline): SGHRS, YFSETQ. This CDR3 has 17 amino acids. The V and J ends lost 0 bases and 3 bases respectively, with 18 bases between them. CDR3 loop: CASSLGGTQRRKETQYF. In nucleotides, the CDR3 is TGCGCCAGCAGCTTGGGTGGGACTCAACGAAGAAAAGAGACCCAGTACTTC.

A few counts support this clonotype. The chain employs TRBV12-3 or TRBV12-4 and TRBJ1-2; unclear D gene. Trimming pared 6 bases from V and 5 bases from J, leaving 10 bases between. The CDR3 has 12 residues. The CDR3 loop reads CASSPKGYGYTF. CDR3 sequence (DNA): TGTGCCAGCAGCCCAAAAGGGTATGGCTACACCTTC.

This clonotype was seen more than once but under ten times. This rearrangement joins TRBV28 to TRBJ2-1; no definite D call. In germline, CDR1 is MDHEN, CDR2 SYDVKM. This CDR3 is built from 12 residues. Trimming removed 5 bases from V and 13 bases from J, with 15 bases in between. This CDR3 is CASSRPMETQFF. CDR3 nucleotide sequence: TGTGCCAGCAGTCGGCCTATGGAGACCCAGTTCTTC.

This chain joins TRBV20-1 and TRBJ1-2; 8 bases are shared with TRBD1. This CDR3 has 15 residues. CDR1 and CDR2 (germline): DFQATT, SNEGSKA (reference sequence). V trimming: 0 bases; J trimming: 5 bases; junction bases outside the gene matches: 8. DNA for the CDR3: TGCAGTGCTAGAGATCGCATGGGACAGGAATATGGCTACACCTTC. Its protein product is CSARDRMGQEYGYTF.

This clonotype was seen a handful of times. The gene calls are TRBV27 and TRBJ2-1, with no clear D. The CDR3 length is 12 residues. Germline loops: CDR1 MNHEY, CDR2 SMNVEV (reference sequence). Trimming left V 6 bases short and J 6 bases short, with 9 bases between. This CDR3 reads CASRGQSNEQFF. The CDR3 DNA follows: TGTGCCAGCAGGGGCCAAAGCAATGAGCAGTTCTTC.

At least ten counts were recorded for this clonotype. The V call is TRBV7-2, the J call TRBJ2-7, with TRBD2 as a possible D gene (6 bases). The germline V gene has CDR1 SGHTA and CDR2 FQGNSA. CDR3 size: 14 residues. Trimming cost V 5 bases and J 4 bases, with 15 bases left between them. The CDR3, as DNA: TGTGCCAGCAGCCACGCGGGGCCGACTTACGAGCAGTACTTC. Residues: CASSHAGPTYEQYF. The variable domain in full, completed from reference TRBV7-2 and TRBJ2-7, reads GAGVSQSPSNKVTEKGKDVELRCDPISGHTALYWYRQSLGQGLEFLIYFQGNSAPDKSGLPSDRFSAERTGGSVSTLTIQRTQQEDSAVYLCASSHAGPTYEQYFGPGTRLTVT.

This clonotype is termed medium-sized. The chain recombines TRBV29-1 with TRBJ2-1; D gene unclear. Germline V gives CDR1 SQVTM, CDR2 ANQGSEA. The CDR3 extends over 14 amino acids. The V and J ends lost 3 bases and 0 bases respectively, with 9 bases between them. The CDR3 sequence: CSVDAPRSYNEQFF. The CDR3 DNA is TGCAGCGTTGACGCGCCTCGCTCCTACAATGAGCAGTTCTTC.

This clonotype was found many times. The chain carries TRBV25-1 and TRBJ2-5; D gene ambiguous. Germline V gene lookup returns CDR1 MGHDK and CDR2 SYGVNS. CDR3 length: 14 amino acids. V shed 0 bases and J shed 1 base, with 6 bases lying between them. CDR3 bases: TGTGCCAGCAGTGAATACGTGTTCCAAGAGACCCAGTACTTC. It translates to CASSEYVFQETQYF.